Below are 21 T cell receptor beta chains sequenced from a single sample in a study of beta chain features in type 1 diabetes. Expressed TCRB transcripts were sequenced, since all the RNA that had been isolated was reverse transcribed. Data came from immunoSEQ multiplex PCR; TCRdb stores just in-frame clones and leaves some out. The data show 500,000 to 700,000 clones, about 14% seen once. The sequenced material came from naive CD4+ T cells from blood. All receptors derive from a man aged 18 to 29 in good health.

This clone was observed a handful of times. The V and J genes are TRBV19 and TRBJ1-5; perhaps TRBD1 as D (6 bases). Germline V gene sequence: CDR1 LNHDA, CDR2 SQIVND (reference sequence). The V end was cut by 3 bases, the J end by 5 bases, with 11 bases between. The CDR3 contains 14 residues. In nucleotides, the CDR3 is TGTGCCAGTAGTATTACAACAGGGTATCAGCCCCAGCATTTT. Its translation: CASSITTGYQPQHF.

Only a few counts were recorded for this clone. This sequence joins TRBV7-3 and TRBJ2-1, with D perhaps being TRBD1 or TRBD2 (6 bases each). The germline CDR1 and CDR2 sequences are SGHTA and FQGTGA. Trimming pared 4 bases from V and 9 bases from J, leaving 25 bases between. This CDR3 contains 17 residues. The CDR3 reads CASSYLPGTPGDGEQFF. CDR3 nucleotides: TGTGCCAGCAGCTACCTTCCCGGGACACCGGGGGACGGTGAGCAGTTCTTC.

The sample holds one count of this clone. At one end the junction does not follow the germline gene, possibly because of a read error. This chain uses TRBV5-6 with TRBJ2-4, with 7 positions matching TRBD1. Germline V gene lookup returns CDR1 SGHDT and CDR2 YYEEEE. This CDR3 comprises 15 residues. CDR3 DNA: TGTGCCAGCAACCGACAGGGCTTTATCAAAAACATTCAGTGCTTC. This gives the protein CASNRQGFIKNIQCF.

The chain is built from TRBV28 and TRBJ2-3, with a weak D call TRBD2 (5 bases). Germline V CDR1 and CDR2: MDHEN, SYDVKM. V was cut by 3 bases and J by 0 bases, with 10 bases left in between. CDR3 size: 15 residues. CDR3 sequence (DNA): TGTGCCAGCAGTTTGGGGAGCCGTAGCACAGATACGCAGTATTTT. It encodes CASSLGSRSTDTQYF.

This clone was seen only a few times. This chain uses TRBV19 with TRBJ2-5, with TRBD2 matching over 13 bases. This CDR3 is 17 amino acids long. J lost 3 bases, V lost 6 bases, and 10 bases had no gene match. Per germline, CDR1 LNHDA and CDR2 SQIVND (reference sequence). CDR3 in DNA: TGTGCCAGTAGCCTCGGGACTAGCGGGGCTCACAAAGAGACCCAGTACTTC. This codes for CASSLGTSGAHKETQYF.

This clone was counted between two and nine times. The chain employs TRBV6-1 and TRBJ2-1; 8 bases line up with TRBD2. This CDR3 is 17 amino acids long. The germline V gene encodes CDR1 MNHNS and CDR2 SASEGT. After removal of 2 bases from V and 4 bases from J, the junction contained 10 bases not matched to a gene. CDR3 sequence reads: CASSEPLGGGPYNEQFF. The CDR3 coding sequence is TGTGCCAGCAGTGAACCCCTCGGGGGGGGGCCGTACAATGAGCAGTTCTTC.

The table lists this clone with a few counts. The chain joins TRBV12-5 to TRBJ2-1, with 11 bases matching TRBD1. This CDR3 is built from 17 residues. Germline V gives CDR1 LGHNT, CDR2 FRNRAP. V lost 0 bases to trimming and J lost 5 bases; unmatched junction nucleotides: 6. The CDR3 reads CASGLVPGQGANNEQFF. In nucleotides, the CDR3 is TGTGCTAGTGGTTTGGTACCCGGACAGGGGGCCAACAATGAGCAGTTCTTC.

This clone turned up a few times. The CDR3 here is CSAGPVDEQYF. The CDR3 DNA reads as TGCAGTGCTGGTCCCGTCGACGAGCAGTACTTC. The chain links TRBV20-1 to TRBJ2-7, with no clear D. The CDR3 runs 11 residues. Germline loops: CDR1 DFQATT, CDR2 SNEGSKA (reference sequence). V was cut by 5 bases and J by 5 bases, with 10 bases left in between.

In its sample, this clone was seen a few times. The chain is built from TRBV5-1 and TRBJ2-1, with D perhaps assigned TRBD1 or TRBD2 (5 bases each). The CDR3 is 14 amino acids. Trimming left V 7 bases short and J 7 bases short, with 18 bases between. Germline V gene lookup returns CDR1 SGHRS and CDR2 YFSETQ. The CDR3 protein is CASGPGTQGNEQFF. CDR3 DNA: TGCGCCAGCGGCCCGGGGACCCAGGGAAATGAGCAGTTCTTC.

Concerning this clone: This same CDR3 is encoded by further DNA sequences in the sample. The rearrangement links TRBV14 to TRBJ2-7, with a possible D match to TRBD2 (6 bases). The germline V gene encodes CDR1 SGHDN and CDR2 FVKESK. The CDR3 covers 13 residues. Trimming removed 1 base at V and 4 bases at J, with 8 bases between. The CDR3 sequence is CASSQVRGYEQYF. CDR3 DNA sequence: TGTGCCAGCAGCCAAGTTCGGGGGTACGAGCAGTACTTC.

V usage is TRBV30 and J usage is TRBJ1-6, with D perhaps matching TRBD1 (5 bases). This CDR3 is 15 amino acids long. The V gene lost 0 bases and the J gene lost 9 bases, with 15 bases spanning the gap. The germline V gene encodes CDR1 GTSNPN and CDR2 SVGIG (reference sequence). CDR3 sequence: CAWSVRGIIPSPLHF. In nucleotides, the CDR3 is TGTGCCTGGAGTGTACGGGGCATAATCCCTTCACCCCTCCACTTT.

The rearrangement links TRBV28 to TRBJ2-7; the match to TRBD2 covers 12 bases. V lost 3 bases and J lost 0; bases outside the gene matches: 3. The CDR3 loop spans 16 amino acids. Per the germline V gene, CDR1 is MDHEN and CDR2 is SYDVKM. The CDR3 DNA is TGTGCCAGCAGTTTTGAGACTAGCGGGAGCTCCTACGAGCAGTACTTC. It yields the protein CASSFETSGSSYEQYF.

This clone was counted only a few times. V is TRBV6-6 and J is TRBJ2-5; D possibly uses TRBD1 or TRBD2 (5 bases each). Trimming cost V 5 bases and J 2 bases, with 15 bases left between them. This CDR3 region has 15 residues. The V gene's germline CDR1 is MNHNY and CDR2 SVGAGI (reference sequence). This CDR3 is CASSDRRGRQETQYF. CDR3 in DNA: TGTGCCAGCAGTGACCGACGGGGCCGGCAAGAGACCCAGTACTTC.

This clone was counted between two and nine times. The CDR3 nucleotides are TGTGCCAGCGCCTTCGGGGACAGGGCCTCCTACGAGCAGTACTTC. This sequence encodes CASAFGDRASYEQYF. J is TRBJ2-7 and V is TRBV7-2; 9 bases align to TRBD1. CDR1 is SGHTA, CDR2 FQGNSA, per germline. V was pared by 8 bases and J by 0 bases, with 8 bases of the junction left unmatched. The CDR3 is made up of 15 amino acids.

This clone was counted between two and nine times. The rearrangement uses TRBV7-3 and TRBJ1-5; 7 bases agree with TRBD1. The CDR3 covers 18 residues. Germline CDR1 reads SGHTA; CDR2 reads FQGTGA. After removal of 1 base from V and 1 base from J, the junction contained 10 bases not matched to a gene. CDR3 sequence: CASSLRGDSRYSNQPQHF. The CDR3 region has the DNA TGTGCCAGCAGCTTAAGGGGGGACAGTAGATACAGCAATCAGCCCCAGCATTTT.

The chain carries TRBV9 and TRBJ2-1; tentatively, D is TRBD1 (5 bases). This CDR3 is built from 14 residues. Germline assignment: CDR1 SGDLS and CDR2 YYNGEE. V was shortened by 4 bases and J by 1 base, with 9 bases between the two germline ends. CDR3 nucleotides: TGTGCCAGCAGCCAGGGAACATCCTACAATGAGCAGTTCTTC. This encodes CASSQGTSYNEQFF.

The V gene is TRBV30, the J gene TRBJ1-1; D not certain. CDR3 length: 17 amino acids. The germline V gene encodes CDR1 GTSNPN and CDR2 SVGIG (reference sequence). V was pared by 0 bases and J by 1 base, with 18 bases between. The CDR3 loop is CAWSVYGSLPANTEAFF. CDR3 bases: TGTGCCTGGAGTGTTTATGGATCCCTCCCTGCGAACACTGAAGCTTTCTTT.

This clone occurred a few times. This chain uses TRBV14 with TRBJ2-3, with TRBD1 as a possible D gene (6 bases). Germline CDR1 and CDR2: SGHDN and FVKESK. CDR3 length equals 16 residues. The ends were cut back, 4 bases at V and 3 bases at J, with 17 bases in the middle. As DNA, the CDR3 is TGTGCCAGCAGCCCGACAGGACCGATCCCGACAGATACGCAGTATTTT. Protein product: CASSPTGPIPTDTQYF. Full variable domain (missing parts from reference TRBV14 and TRBJ2-3): EAGVTQFPSHSVIEKGQTVTLRCDPISGHDNLYWYRRVMGKEIKFLLHFVKESKQDESGMPNNRFLAERTGGTYSTLKVQPAELEDSGVYFCASSPTGPIPTDTQYFGPGTRLTVL.

This chain links TRBV30 with TRBJ1-5; the match to TRBD1 covers 7 bases. Germline-derived CDR1 and CDR2 are GTSNPN and SVGIG (reference sequence). With V trimmed by 2 bases and J by 3 bases, 4 bases remained unmatched. This CDR3 spans 14 amino acids. The chain's CDR3 is CAWSSTGTNQPQHF. The DNA for the CDR3 is TGTGCCTGGAGTTCGACAGGGACCAATCAGCCCCAGCATTTT.

V and J are TRBV11-1 and TRBJ1-2; maybe TRBD1 (5 bases). The germline gives CDR1 SGHAT, CDR2 FQDESV (reference sequence). The ends were cut back, 5 bases at V and 4 bases at J, with 14 bases in the middle. The CDR3 consists of 14 residues. In DNA form, the CDR3 reads TGTGCCAGCAGCCCTGACGGGACCAGCTATGGCTACACCTTC. This sequence encodes CASSPDGTSYGYTF.

This clone has only a few counts. The genes are TRBV6-5 and TRBJ1-6, with 7 bases that match TRBD1. Germline CDR1 MNHEY, CDR2 SVGAGI. V shed 5 bases, J shed 7 bases, and the junction held 5 bases outside the gene matches. CDR3 size: 14 residues. CDR3 protein: CASSERDRNSPLHF. CDR3 nucleotide sequence: TGTGCCAGCAGTGAAAGGGACAGAAATTCACCCCTCCACTTT.